This record looks at one TCR beta chain sequence and its context. Profiling relied on immunoSEQ multiplex PCR, and the TCRdb table lists in-frame clones only, not all of them. Of some 490,000 clones listed, about nine tenths are singletons. These data originate in a study of blood T cell repertoires in COVID-19. Study overall: Sample material is recorded as cDNA or gDNA derived from T cells, B-cell-depleted T cells, or PBMCs.

CDR1 and CDR2 (germline): PRHDT, FYEKMQ (reference sequence). The V gene end was trimmed by 0 bases and the J gene end by 4 bases; junction bases not matched to a gene: 9. The CDR3 runs to 17 residues. Participants were aged about 18 to 100 years from some 24 US areas. Membership in each cohort depended on participant-reported clinical history. Cohort 3 recovery required two negative PCRs, clearance, or symptom resolution. The genes are TRBV13 and TRBJ1-3; 7 bases match TRBD1. The sequenced material came from PBMCs or T cells enriched from blood (not recorded which). The source is a woman aged 55 to 70 who had recovered from COVID-19. The CDR3 region is CASSLGRGGDSGNTIYF. CDR3 bases: TGTGCCAGCAGCTTAGGTCGAGGGGGCGACTCCGGAAACACCATATATTTT.